These 14 T cell receptor beta chains came from one sample sequenced in a study of T cells expressing NK-cell markers. No DNA is given; TCRdb re-called the 5' RACE reads and lists each CDR3 protein once. The sample totals 150,000 or so distinct CDR3 sequences; its top ten clones hold about 18%. The sample consisted of blood T cells: a sorted CD56 or NKG2C T cell subset, CD4+ or CD8+ T cells, or bulk PBMC T cells (not recorded which). These TCRs come from a woman aged 18-70 years in good health.

The chain's CDR3 is CASSQSGLAGTDTQYF. The chain links TRBV4-1 to TRBJ2-3; TCRdb's assignment of TRBD2 cannot be checked, as there is no DNA. This CDR3 contains 16 residues. Germline CDR1 reads MGHRA; CDR2 reads YSYEKL.

The chain combines TRBV14 with TRBJ2-3; TCRdb names TRBD1, which stays unverified in the absence of DNA. Per germline, CDR1 SGHDN and CDR2 FVKESK. The CDR3 has 17 amino acids. CDR3 amino acids: CASSLMLGTGAGDTQYF.

This chain links TRBV15 with TRBJ1-5. Germline V lookup: CDR1 LNHNV, CDR2 YYDKDF (reference sequence). The CDR3 length is 15 residues. The CDR3 is CATSTAGHINQPQHF.

The chain has TRBV7-3 and TRBJ2-6; the D call from TCRdb, TRBD1, cannot be confirmed without DNA. Germline V gene data show CDR1 as SGHTA and CDR2 as FQGTGA. This CDR3 contains 16 residues. The CDR3 sequence: CASSLRQGAGANVLTF.

This chain uses TRBV29-1 with TRBJ1-2; TCRdb lists TRBD1, though no DNA is available to test this call. Germline CDR1 SQVTM, CDR2 ANQGSEA. The length of the CDR3 is 12 residues. CDR3: CSVVRQGYGYTF.

The rearrangement links TRBV5-1 to TRBJ1-2; lacking DNA, the TRBD1 call made by TCRdb goes unchecked. This CDR3 region has 18 residues. Germline loops: CDR1 SGHRS, CDR2 YFSETQ. This CDR3 reads CASSHGRGTGEAYQGYTF.

The chain joins TRBV7-2 to TRBJ2-3; absent DNA, TCRdb's TRBD1 call cannot be checked. The germline gives CDR1 SGHTA, CDR2 FQGNSA. The CDR3 is made up of 16 amino acids. The CDR3: CASSLIGQGWTDTQYF.

V and J are TRBV7-9 and TRBJ2-3. CDR1 is SEHNR and CDR2 is FQNEAQ in the germline V gene (reference sequence). The CDR3 extends over 14 amino acids. The CDR3 here is CASRPRSVTDTQYF.

The CDR3: CASKGQLENQPQHF. The V and J genes are TRBV2 and TRBJ1-5; with no DNA, the TCRdb D assignment of TRBD1 cannot be verified. From germline, CDR1 is SNHLY and CDR2 FYNNEI. There are 14 residues in the CDR3.

The chain employs TRBV29-1 and TRBJ1-2; TCRdb gives TRBD1 as the D gene, but with no DNA this cannot be confirmed. CDR3 length equals 14 residues. Per germline, CDR1 SQVTM and CDR2 ANQGSEA. CDR3 sequence reads: CSAGDRGLNSGYTF.

The chain joins TRBV9 to TRBJ2-7; TCRdb's D gene call, TRBD2, goes unchecked for lack of DNA. Germline CDR1 is SGDLS and CDR2 is YYNGEE. The CDR3 runs to 13 residues. The CDR3 sequence is CASSIALGYEQYF.

The chain carries TRBV3-1 and TRBJ1-1; the D call of TRBD1 rests on TCRdb alone, since no DNA is present to check it. The CDR3 spans 13 residues. Germline values: CDR1 LGHDT, CDR2 YNNKEL (reference sequence). The CDR3 sequence: CASRAGHYESAFF.

V gene TRBV5-6 combines with J gene TRBJ2-3; there is no DNA to check the TCRdb D call of TRBD1. This CDR3 has 18 amino acids. Germline V CDR1 and CDR2: SGHDT, YYEEEE. The CDR3 reads CASSKLQGARVRTDTQYF. The full variable domain, rest sourced from reference TRBV5-6 and TRBJ2-3, is DAGVTQSPTHLIKTRGQQVTLRCSPKSGHDTVSWYQQALGQGPQFIFQYYEEEERQRGNFPDRFSGHQFPNYSSELNVNALLLGDSALYLCASSKLQGARVRTDTQYFGPGTRLTVL.

The chain recombines TRBV27 with TRBJ2-3; the D call from TCRdb, TRBD1, cannot be confirmed without DNA. This CDR3 region has 14 residues. Germline lookup yields CDR1 MNHEY and CDR2 SMNVEV (reference sequence). CDR3 in amino acids: CASTQGGAGDTQYF.